This TCR beta chain was captured in a study of vaccination effects on CD4 cells after COVID-19. The ViraFEST assay expanded antigen-specific CD4+ T cells with viral peptide pools before sequencing. When ten to eleven days of culture had elapsed, CD4+ T cells were isolated. Participants got two doses of BNT162b2 or mRNA-1273 vaccine. Absence of prior SARS-CoV-2 infection characterized the vaccine recipients, who showed negative nucleocapsid antibodies. On this clone itself: As yet, its antigen is unknown.

Repertoires were generated with immunoSEQ multiplex PCR, while TCRdb's copy carries only in-frame clones and drops some. The table lists roughly 14,000 clones, about 72% of them singletons, with 9.9% in the top ten. The ends lost 0 bases at V and 5 bases at J; junction bases unmatched: 10. Germline values: CDR1 LGHNA, CDR2 YNFKEQ. The CDR3 consists of 18 residues. Study observations and caveats: At late timepoints after vaccination, vaccine- and infection-induced clones shrank markedly.

This specimen was CD4+ T cells from PBMCs cultured with SARS-CoV-2 spike peptides, taken after COVID-19 vaccination. This chain uses TRBV4-2 with TRBJ2-2; TRBD2 aligns across 9 bases. This sequence originates from a human donor who received a COVID-19 vaccine. The CDR3 region is CASSQEAAGGWGTGELFF. CDR3 nucleotide sequence: TGTGCCAGCAGCCAAGAGGCAGCGGGAGGTTGGGGGACCGGGGAGCTGTTTTTT.